The source of this TCR beta chain is a study of blood T cell repertoires in COVID-19. Whole-study context: Acute-phase and convalescent COVID-19 samples originated in the United States, Italy and Spain. PBMCs, B-cell-depleted T cells, or T cells were the source of the cDNA or gDNA that made up the material.

Source study methods: Researchers report that nucleated cell counts were estimated from reference gene primer amplification. Generated by immunoSEQ multiplex PCR, the TCRdb table keeps only in-frame clones and is missing some. V and J calls and clone size are those listed in that table; D and trimming were worked out from the DNA. The sample lists 120,000 or so clones, around 89% occurring once. There are 16 residues in the CDR3. Germline V CDR1 and CDR2: SGHRS, YFSETQ. V lost 0 bases and J lost 1, with 10 bases in between. The source is an older man with active or convalescent COVID-19. The sample comprised peripheral blood. The V gene is TRBV5-1, the J gene TRBJ1-4; no reliable D call. The CDR3 DNA follows: TGCGCCAGCAGCTTGGGTGGAGGCCGAACTAATGAAAAACTGTTTTTT. Translation: CASSLGGGRTNEKLFF.